This is a list of T cell receptor beta chains from one sample in a study of cytomegalovirus exposure and HLA in healthy donors. Produced via immunoSEQ multiplex PCR; TCRdb's table is partial and in-frame only. The sample has over 130,000 clones; 70% to 90% are singletons. Sequencing input: PBMCs. The receptors were sampled from a woman aged 40 to 50 in good health and CMV-seronegative. CDR3s include the opening cysteine and the closing phenylalanine or tryptophan. The D gene is left open where the match is weak. Clone size, where shown, is once, few, many, or a class for clones that have expanded.

V: TRBV28
size: -
J: TRBJ1-5
D: -
CDR3: CASSLETGVDQPQHF
DNA: TGTGCCAGCAGTTTAGAGACAGGAGTTGATCAGCCCCAGCATTTT

V: TRBV6-5
size: -
J: TRBJ1-2
D: TRBD1
CDR3: CASSYIMGQGDYGYTF
DNA: TGTGCCAGCAGTTACATTATGGGACAGGGGGACTATGGCTACACCTTC

V: TRBV4-1
size: few
J: TRBJ2-3
D: TRBD2
CDR3: CASSLMTSGWDTQYF
DNA: TGCGCCAGCAGCCTCATGACTAGCGGGTGGGATACGCAGTATTTT

V: TRBV7-2
size: -
J: TRBJ2-1
D: -
CDR3: CASSPRLGLGYEQFF
DNA: TGTGCCAGCAGCCCGAGACTAGGACTCGGCTATGAGCAGTTCTTC

V: TRBV2
size: -
J: TRBJ2-7
D: TRBD2
CDR3: CARAGTSGSGGHEQYF
DNA: TGTGCCAGAGCCGGGACTAGCGGGAGTGGAGGGCACGAGCAGTACTTC

V: TRBV27
size: -
J: TRBJ2-1
D: TRBD2
CDR3: CASSLLGTSGSYNEQFF
DNA: TGTGCCAGCAGTTTATTGGGGACTAGCGGGAGCTACAATGAGCAGTTCTTC

V: TRBV27
size: -
J: TRBJ2-1
D: -
CDR3: CASSSVAGIAGYNEQFF
DNA: TGTGCCAGCAGTTCCGTGGCCGGTATTGCAGGGTACAATGAGCAGTTCTTC

V: TRBV27
size: -
J: TRBJ1-1
D: TRBD1
CDR3: CASRSRTGMNTEAFF
DNA: TGTGCCAGCAGGTCGAGGACAGGGATGAACACTGAAGCTTTCTTT

V: TRBV5-1
size: -
J: TRBJ1-2
D: TRBD1
CDR3: CASSIGTGEGYTF
DNA: TGCGCCAGCAGCATCGGGACAGGGGAAGGCTACACCTTC

V: TRBV12-5
size: -
J: TRBJ2-5
D: -
CDR3: CASAAEQGTQYF
DNA: TGTGCTAGTGCCGCTGAACAGGGAACCCAGTACTTC

V: TRBV14
size: once
J: TRBJ2-5
D: TRBD2
CDR3: CASSQSQRGETQYF
DNA: TGTGCCAGCAGCCAGTCCCAGCGGGGAGAGACCCAGTACTTC

V: TRBV29-1
size: -
J: TRBJ2-1
D: TRBD2
CDR3: CSVEDLKLAGENEQFF
DNA: TGCAGCGTTGAAGATCTTAAGCTAGCGGGGGAGAATGAGCAGTTCTTC

V: TRBV6-5
size: -
J: TRBJ1-1
D: -
CDR3: CASRYREKAFF
DNA: TGTGCCAGCAGATACCGGGAAAAAGCTTTCTTT

V: TRBV6-1
size: -
J: TRBJ1-2
D: -
CDR3: CASSWTEGLGGYTF
DNA: TGTGCCAGCAGCTGGACAGAGGGATTGGGTGGCTACACCTTC

V: TRBV28
size: -
J: TRBJ1-2
D: -
CDR3: CASSSGLGYGYTF
DNA: TGTGCCAGCAGTTCGGGTCTAGGCTATGGCTACACCTTC